This TCR beta chain was observed in a study of CD8+ T cells in alopecia areata (dated by TCRdb to about 2018). With regard to the full study: Treated patients were enrolled in an open-label pilot trial of oral tofacitinib at 5 to 10 mg twice daily for moderate-to-severe alopecia areata. Patients stayed on tofacitinib for 6 to 18 months and then had 6 months of follow-up off drug so that delayed response and recurrence could be assessed. RNA was obtained with the PAXgene miRNA kit for fixed scalp, the miRNeasy kit for PBMCs, and the RNeasy kit for mouse skin. High-throughput TCRbeta sequencing was used to examine T cell clonal expansion in alopecia areata in both the C3H/HeJ mouse model and human patients. Human TCRbeta sequencing covered scalp tissue and sorted CD4+ and CD8+ peripheral blood T cells from patchy and totalis/universalis alopecia areata patients and healthy controls. Scalp clonality was compared among normal scalp (n=4), patchy alopecia areata scalp (n=8), and alopecia totalis/universalis scalp (n=8). Tofacitinib-treated patients had biopsies at baseline and at 4 and 24 weeks of treatment, with a later scalp biopsy in several patients. TCRbeta CDR3 regions were amplified by immunoSEQ multiplex PCR using 35 Vbeta forward and 13 Jbeta reverse primers. For the treated patients, the SALT score, which quantifies what percentage of scalp surface area is affected, served as the measure of disease severity. The paper as a whole reports these results and caveats: Because the treated cohort was small and had just a single nonresponder, larger studies are needed to establish links between baseline CD8+ expansion and response. Lesional scalp, especially in alopecia totalis/universalis, showed higher clonality and more expanded CD8+ clones than normal scalp, suggesting antigenic drive. Scalp TCR repertoire analysis is complicated because resident alphabeta T cells in normal human skin are also sequenced, whereas mouse skin is dominated by gammadelta T cells. Scalp clonality and the number of expanded CD8+ clones among the top 100 scalp clones were significantly decreased by tofacitinib. Compared with mice, TCR sequences shared between patients were less clear, possibly partly because of HLA diversity across the patient population. Many expanded lesional clones persisted in scalp and blood during tofacitinib treatment, which may partly explain relapse after stopping treatment.

Library generation was performed with the immunoSEQ multiplex PCR assay. RNA was extracted from all samples and reverse transcribed into cDNA, which served as template for TCR sequencing. SuperScript III was used to make first-strand cDNA, primed with a 2:1 mix of oligo-dT and random hexamers. A synthetic immune receptor repertoire was used to measure amplification bias, and any remaining bias was corrected computationally. On the authors' methods: Raw reads were preprocessed to remove errors, and CDR3 was defined by IMGT conventions from the conserved cysteine to phenylalanine. To get clonality, Shannon entropy was normalized by log2 of the number of productive unique TCRs and the result was subtracted from 1. Whether scalp clones were CD4 or CD8 was inferred by matching scalp TCRbeta sequences against CD4 and CD8 repertoires sorted from blood. TCRdb retrieved this table from immuneACCESS and kept in-frame rearrangements only. Not all clones are present; in checked studies, unresolved V genes account for under half, and no reason is known for the remainder. The DNA gave D and trimming, while V, J and clone size come from that table. The sample includes about 160,000 clones, with under 70% observed a single time. More than 0.7% of the sample lies in the top ten.

The sample holds a few counts of this clone. Its antigen is unknown. No base quality information exists; no much larger clone differs at one position. What the time point label conveys for this sample: around 4 weeks on oral tofacitinib. What the treatment or condition label conveys for this sample: oral pan-JAK inhibitor, 5-10 mg twice daily. From alopecia areata patients, peripheral blood was collected along with lesional scalp punch biopsies. PBMCs were isolated by density centrifugation and stained for CD3, CD4 and CD8, and CD4+ and CD8+ T cells were sorted on a FACSAria. Looking up the germline V gene yields CDR1 MNHEY and CDR2 SVGAGI. The V and J ends are trimmed by 5 bases and 2 bases, leaving 9 bases between them. Including the terminal cysteine and phenylalanine, the CDR3 comprises 13 residues. The read is trimmed to its CDR3 DNA, 39 bases read in frame from base 1.

The clonotype comes from a human donor with alopecia areata. The rearrangement combines TRBV6-5 with TRBJ2-5; no D gene call is confident. Specimen: CD4+ T cells sorted from blood, collected at week 4, from a patient treated with tofacitinib. The DNA sequence follows: TGTGCCAGCAGTCTGGCAGCTCAAGAGACCCAGTACTTC. It specifies CASSLAAQETQYF.